A single sample gave rise to the 3 T cell receptor beta chains below, sequenced in a study of T cells in Graves' hyperthyroidism and ophthalmopathy. Researchers amplified the TCR beta CDR3 regions from RNA transcripts. Carried out on the TCR CDR3, a first-round RT-PCR used the HTBI primer set. MiXCR was run by TCRdb on the multiplex PCR reads, yielding one entry per CDR3 protein. This sample yields some 270,000 distinct CDR3 sequences, of which around 25% are seen a single time; roughly 40% belongs to the top ten. The sequencing sample was made of blood. The receptors were gathered from a woman between 40 and 50 years old with Graves' ophthalmopathy.

This clonotype was counted many times. The gene calls are TRBV7-6 and TRBJ1-2; D may be TRBD1 (6 bases). This CDR3 is 14 amino acids long. Looked up from germline, CDR1 is SGHVS and CDR2 is FNYEAQ. V shed 5 bases and J shed 2 bases, with 12 bases lying between them. CDR3 DNA: TGTGCCAGCAGCCTGGGGGCAGGGAACTATGGCTACACCTTC. Translated: CASSLGAGNYGYTF.

A remark on this clonotype: A clone one base away is much larger, so this may be a read error. This chain connects TRBV29-1 to TRBJ2-7; D remains ambiguous. CDR3 length: 13 amino acids. The V gene lost 6 bases and the J gene lost 2 bases, with 14 bases spanning the gap. The germline V gene encodes CDR1 SQVTM and CDR2 ANQGSEA. CDR3 bases: TGCAGCGTGTGCCTCGGCGGAACCTACGAGCAGTACTTC. Amino acids: CSVCLGGTYEQYF.

This clonotype occurred a few times. The V gene is TRBV6-1, the J gene TRBJ1-2; D remains unclear. Per germline, CDR1 MNHNS and CDR2 SASEGT. Trimming stripped 8 bases from V and 4 bases from J, with 17 bases between. The length of the CDR3 is 14 residues. This CDR3 reads CASPDPGVGYGYTF. For the CDR3, the DNA is TGTGCCAGCCCCGATCCGGGAGTCGGCTATGGCTACACCTTC.